This TCR beta chain was recovered during a study of shared clonotypes between healthy human individuals. Study as a whole: A couple of women and a few men aged 18 to 49 made up the donors.

Deletions cut 6 bases from V and 1 base from J, with 15 bases between. CDR3 length: 15 amino acids. CDR1 is SGHTA, CDR2 FQGNSA, per germline. Generated by immunoSEQ multiplex PCR, the TCRdb table keeps only in-frame clones and is missing some. Among fewer than 2.5 million clones listed, approximately 93% were seen once. As to this clone: The target antigen is unknown.

The study's findings and limits: Naive CD4 clonotypes were shared across a handful of donors at roughly 4.6%. Represented diversity, genetic and exposure-history alike, was limited by few donors.

Material for sequencing was naive CD4+ T cells from PBMCs. Subset reported: CD45RA+ positively selected. The receptor was derived from a man between 18 and 35 years old in good health. Some clones in this sample may be carry-over from other donors' samples. V is TRBV7-2 and J is TRBJ2-5, with D maybe TRBD2 (6 bases). The CDR3: CASRPSWGGQETQYF. CDR3 DNA: TGTGCCAGCAGACCTAGCTGGGGAGGCCAAGAGACCCAGTACTTC.